This T cell receptor (beta chain) was identified in a study of cytomegalovirus exposure and HLA in healthy donors (dated by TCRdb to 2015 to 2018). A note on the overall study: In an earlier analysis of 587 of the donors, 276 Gb of sequence data and 100 million or so unique TCR beta sequences from about 180 million T cells were reported. About 300 gigabases of sequencing data and 70 million to 85 million unique TCR sequences were included in an early release covering about 620 HLA-typed donors. Of the roughly 400 genotyped donors, 70% to 90% were placed in the genetic ancestry cluster associated with self-reported Caucasian donors. The study aimed to test whether cataloging public T cell receptors could reveal signatures of past pathogen exposure. Using immunosequencing, the study profiled T cell repertoires from 550 to 750 subjects and related those repertoires to cytomegalovirus serostatus. A separate validation cohort of over a hundred different subjects was used in addition to the approximately 640-subject first cohort. To predict cytomegalovirus infection status, the study brought together high-throughput TCR immunosequencing, statistical association of individual TCRs with disease status, and machine learning. A later analysis re-analyzed previously published TCR beta repertoires from 600 to 850 donors and added high-resolution HLA genotyping to study TCR occurrence patterns. Rather than drawing on any new phenotypic data, the later analysis identified candidate immune exposures from TCR beta sequences and the way those sequences occurred across donors. An earlier analysis of 587 of the donors used high-throughput TCR beta sequencing to judge whether each TCR beta V gene segment behaved as functional or pseudogenic. Alongside the repertoire data, information on donor age, sex, ethnicity and CMV serostatus was compiled. A later genetic analysis used genome-wide SNP genotypes for about three fifths of the roughly 700 donors, treating that subset as a discovery cohort. Every repertoire in the discovery cohort had been generated on one and the same sequencing platform. HLA typing covered class I and class II loci at four-digit resolution. The number of donors typed differed by locus, with about 629-630 for A, B, C, DRB1 and DQB1, around 520 for DQA1, some 570 for DPA1, and roughly 450 for DPB1. Four to six DR-DQ haplotypes were handled as single units for association and clustering, since linkage in the cohort was strong. Among 398 genotyped donors of the cohort, an average of approximately 240,000 unique TCR beta nucleotide sequences were sequenced per donor, roughly a sixth of them non-productive. General conclusions and limits of the study: A further reported finding was that TCR beta sequences accurately predicted the HLA-A and HLA-B alleles for most subjects in the first cohort. V-gene and J-gene trimming of TCR beta chains was associated with a missense DCLRE1C variant in a later genetic analysis, and the association was replicated in an independent cohort. Sequencing depth was assumed to be roughly uniform across donors in the presence/absence analyses, though that assumption may not hold. In an earlier analysis of a few hundred of the donors, most TCR beta V segments were observed in productive rearrangements about 87% or about 30% of the time, broadly matching IMGT annotations. According to a later analysis, parvovirus B19, influenza, CMV and Epstein-Barr virus appeared linked to several top co-occurrence clusters. In a later analysis, HLA-associated TCR beta chains were found to be more clonally expanded and to have lower generation probabilities than equally common non-associated chains. A few of the identified cytomegalovirus-associated TCR beta chains were confirmed in vitro to be specific for cytomegalovirus antigens. A group of highly shared sequence variants was considered likely to be a technical artifact of the sequencing pipeline. According to a later genetic analysis, donors in an Asian-associated ancestry cluster had fewer N-insertions in productive TCRs than the roughly 700-donor mean. The cohort was sequenced for TCR beta chains only, and without alpha or paired-chain data the features that could be detected were limited. The 87-base-pair reads could not distinguish some IMGT-functional V segments, including TRBV6-2 and TRBV6-3, so those segments were excluded. Because HLA typing was unavailable for some donors at each locus, only the typed subset was used in association tests. A later analysis found that TCR association rates varied across HLA loci, with DRB1 alleles showing the most associated TCRs and HLA-C alleles the fewest. Because counts were too low, seventeen rarely observed V segments, including chromosome 9 orphons, were excluded from the earlier analysis of around 590 of the donors. When HLA alleles, especially DR and DQ, strongly co-occurred, attributing TCR associations to individual alleles was difficult. While some public TCRs were present in many individuals, most TCR sequences turned up only very rarely across donors. Immune exposure information for the cohort was limited to CMV serostatus. According to a later analysis, most CMV-associated TCR beta chains appeared to be HLA-restricted, and the HLA associations seemed to be driven largely by CMV exposure. Specific HLA alleles were associated with over 15,000 TCR beta sequences at a false discovery rate of 0.05 in a later analysis. The authors suggested that the approach could potentially be extended to other disease states and immunological phenotypes. Correlated functional status among segregating V segments might be attributable to linkage disequilibrium, but an unknown experimental factor could not be ruled out. Cytomegalovirus status was reported to be diagnosed by the classifier with high specificity and sensitivity in both the original and validation cohorts. A total of 150 or so TCR beta chains were listed by the study as associated with cytomegalovirus.

Receptor amplification or capture employed the immunoSEQ multiplex PCR assay. For the multiplex PCR, a mixture combining 60 forward primers for TCR Vbeta segments and 13 reverse primers for TCR Jbeta segments was used. The CDR3 region of rearranged TCR beta genes was amplified from genomic DNA by a multiplex PCR assay. On the Illumina HiSeq System, the amplified TCR beta libraries were sequenced as 87-base-pair reads. The paper's data handling went like this. A later analysis tallied around 87 million unique TCR beta chains across the 610 or so repertoires, and about 12 million of those chains were shared by two or more donors. A nearest-neighbor algorithm error-corrected the raw reads and collapsed the reads into unique sequences, merging closely related sequences to remove PCR and sequencing errors. V, D and J gene segments were assigned by aligning CDR3 sequences to IMGT reference sequences. Each retained sequence needed at least a six-nucleotide match to both a V gene segment and a J gene segment. Rearrangements were classified as productive when the CDR3 lacked stop codons and remained in frame with V and J, and all other rearrangements were classified as non-productive. CDR3 was defined by IMGT convention, running from the second conserved V-encoded cysteine to the conserved J-encoded phenylalanine. Sequences without an unambiguous match to a single V gene segment were excluded from the earlier analysis of a few hundred of the donors. An earlier analysis of 587 of the donors called V segments functional above 56.7% productive rearrangements and segregating when the between-donor standard deviation exceeded 5%. A statistical classification framework was developed to diagnose cytomegalovirus status using the catalog of TCR beta chain sequences. A later analysis assigned V and J genes by comparing TCR nucleotide sequences with IMGT/GENE-DB human TR gene sequences. Using the TCRdist pipeline, a later analysis assigned CDR3 sequences along with most-parsimonious VDJ recombination scenarios. A later analysis defined each TCR beta chain by its CDR3 amino acid sequence plus V-gene family, and excluded reads lacking a unique V-gene family. As a way to deal with suspected cross-contamination and a sequencing artifact, a later analysis dropped hundreds of nucleotide sequences that were highly shared and had low generation probability. For each public chain, a later analysis derived a clonal expansion index from normalized ranks of inferred template counts within each repertoire. A later analysis computed generation probabilities with a VDJ recombination model fitted to out-of-frame rearrangements, and checked the results against IGoR. A later analysis scored TCR-TCR, TCR-HLA and TCR-CMV co-occurrence with hypergeometric tests, applying a repertoire-size bias correction to TCR pairs. To estimate false discovery rates, a later analysis permuted the HLA or CMV assignments 20 times. In a later analysis, co-occurring TCRs were grouped with DBSCAN, and TCRdist sequence similarity was added when clustering was performed within HLA-allele-positive subsets. For co-occurrence clustering, repertoires with fewer than 30,000 or more than 120,000 public chains were excluded, along with 4 to 6 repertoires with anomalous nucleotide sharing. In its TCRdb copy, this immuneACCESS table keeps in-frame sequences only and misses some clones. Where compared with another copy, unresolved V genes explain less than half of these, and the others have no known cause. V and J calls and clone size are given by that table; D and trimming were obtained from the DNA. This sample lists under 140,000 clones; around 76% were detected once. The top ten clones comprise over 10% of the sample.

Details on this clone: Its antigen is currently not known. No base quality values were provided; no much bigger clone lies one nucleotide off.

The junction carries 5 bases between V and J, which are trimmed by 0 bases and 0 bases respectively. Inclusive of the bounding cysteine and phenylalanine, the CDR3 is 15 residues long. Here the CDR3 DNA is all that survives: 45 bases in frame from base 1. The germline V gene encodes CDR1 MDHEN and CDR2 SYDVKM. The cohort was made up of about 670 healthy bone marrow donors. At the time of sampling, all cohort members were nominally healthy, though unrecorded immune exposures were likely present. The donor tested CMV seropositive, placing the donor among the 289 seropositive members of the cohort. A peripheral blood sample was collected from each donor, and TCR beta sequencing was performed on peripheral blood mononuclear cells. The Qiagen DNeasy Blood Extraction Kit was used to extract genomic DNA from the blood cell samples.

Material for sequencing was PBMCs. This receptor chain uses TRBV28 and TRBJ1-4, with no reliable assignment of the D segment. This sequence originates from a man younger than 45 in good health and CMV-seropositive. The CDR3 protein: CASSLWAATNEKLFF. The DNA sequence is as follows: TGTGCCAGCAGTTTATGGGCAGCAACTAATGAAAAACTGTTTTTT. The full variable domain, completed from the reference TRBV28 and TRBJ1-4 proteins outside the CDR3, reads DVKVTQSSRYLVKRTGEKVFLECVQDMDHENMFWYRQDPGLGLRLIYFSYDVKMKEKGDIPEGYSVSREKKERFSLILESASTNQTSMYLCASSLWAATNEKLFFGSGTQLSVL.